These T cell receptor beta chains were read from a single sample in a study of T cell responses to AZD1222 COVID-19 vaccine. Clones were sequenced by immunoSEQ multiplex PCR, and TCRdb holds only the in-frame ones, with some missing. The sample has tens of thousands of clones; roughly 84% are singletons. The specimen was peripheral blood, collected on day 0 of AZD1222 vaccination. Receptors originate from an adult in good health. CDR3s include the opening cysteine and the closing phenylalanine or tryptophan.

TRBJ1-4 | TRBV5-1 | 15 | CASSLETATNEKLFF
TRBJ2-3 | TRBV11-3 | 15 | CASSLSLGGTDTQYF
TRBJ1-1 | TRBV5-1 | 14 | CASTRDRQNTEAFF
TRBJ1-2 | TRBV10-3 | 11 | CAISKGDGYTF
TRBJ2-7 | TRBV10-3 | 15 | CAIRTGAGSSYEQYF
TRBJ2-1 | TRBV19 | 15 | CASSIVWGQYNEQFF
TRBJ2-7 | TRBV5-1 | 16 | CASSLTLAGGPNEQYF
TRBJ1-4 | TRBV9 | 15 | CASSPGTSTNEKLFF
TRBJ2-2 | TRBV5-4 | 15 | CASSAQRGNTGELFF
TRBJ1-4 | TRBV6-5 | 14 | CASSWTGEDEKLFF
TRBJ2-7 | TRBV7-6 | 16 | CASSPNLLRGPYEQYF
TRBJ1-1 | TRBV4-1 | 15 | CASRELRVKGTEAFF
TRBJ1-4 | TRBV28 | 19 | CASSPKPDREGWDNEKLFF
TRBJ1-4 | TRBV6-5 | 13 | CASRPGINEKLFF
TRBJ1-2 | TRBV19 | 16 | CASTTSGAGELSGYTF
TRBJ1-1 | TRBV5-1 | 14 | CASSLGVEDTEAFF
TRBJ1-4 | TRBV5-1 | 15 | CASSLEAGGVEKLFF
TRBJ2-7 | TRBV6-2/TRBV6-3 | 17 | CASSSGTSGVSSYEQYF
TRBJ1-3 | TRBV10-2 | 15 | CASSDPFGPTRDIYF
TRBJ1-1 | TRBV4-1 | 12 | CASSGTNTEAFF
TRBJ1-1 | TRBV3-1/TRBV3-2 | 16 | CASSQVQVVWNTEAFF
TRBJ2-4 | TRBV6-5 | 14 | CASKGGGEKNIQYF
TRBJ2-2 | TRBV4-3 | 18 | CASSQVPGTGEGTGELFF
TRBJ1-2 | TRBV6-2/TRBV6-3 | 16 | CASSKAVRGLEDGYTF
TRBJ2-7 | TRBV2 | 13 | CASSERIAYEQYF
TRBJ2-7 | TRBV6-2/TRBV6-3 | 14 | CASSRDRGYNEQYF
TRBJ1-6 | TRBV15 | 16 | CATSRDQGLDNSPLHF
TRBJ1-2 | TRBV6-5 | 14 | CASRGNPGSYGYTF
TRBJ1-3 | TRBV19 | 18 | CASSFQTRGIHSGNTIYF
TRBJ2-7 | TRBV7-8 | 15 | CASSPGHRGPYEQYF
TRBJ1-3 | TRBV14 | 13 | CASRGPRGNTIYF
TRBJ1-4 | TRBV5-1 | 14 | CASSLGQGLEKLFF
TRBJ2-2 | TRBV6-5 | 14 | CASSIRRDTGELFF
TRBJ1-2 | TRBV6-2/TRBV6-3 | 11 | CASSRGYGYTF
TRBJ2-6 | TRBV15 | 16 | CATSRDRSSGANVLTF